These T cell receptor beta chains were read from a single sample in a study of shared clonotypes between healthy human individuals. Only in-frame clones appear in the TCRdb table, and some are missing; sequencing was by immunoSEQ multiplex PCR. The profile shows hundreds of thousands of clones, about 96% of them singletons. The specimen sequenced was naive CD8+ T cells sorted from blood. The source of these receptors is a woman younger than 45 in good health. Each CDR3 is given with its conserved first and last residue. The D gene is left open where the match is weak. Not all rows give a size; the values are once, few, many and, for expanded clones, a class.

>.|TRBJ2-7|TRBV19|.
CASSIVFRPYHYEQYF
TGTGCCAGTAGTATAGTGTTCAGGCCCTACCACTACGAGCAGTACTTC
>.|TRBJ2-7|TRBV5-6|.
CASSWTLIGAYEQYF
TGTGCCAGCAGCTGGACCCTAATCGGGGCCTACGAGCAGTACTTC
>.|TRBJ2-2|TRBV27|.
CASSTHRATGELFF
TGTGCCAGCAGTACCCATCGGGCTACCGGGGAGCTGTTTTTT
>.|TRBJ2-7|TRBV19|.
CASKQDYEQYF
TGTGCCAGTAAACAGGACTACGAGCAGTACTTC
>.|TRBJ2-7|TRBV4-1|.
CASSQEIQSLLYEQYF
TGCGCCAGCAGCCAAGAGATACAGTCCTTACTCTACGAGCAGTACTTC
>.|TRBJ2-1|TRBV25-1|.
CASNQEYNEQFF
TGTGCCAGCAACCAGGAATACAATGAGCAGTTCTTC
>.|TRBJ2-1|TRBV28|.
CASSIADYYNEQFF
TGTGCCAGCAGCATAGCGGACTACTACAATGAGCAGTTCTTC
>.|TRBJ1-2|TRBV5-5|.
CASSSRTDSNYGYTF
TGTGCCAGCAGTTCAAGGACCGACTCTAACTATGGCTACACCTTC
>.|TRBJ2-1|TRBV27|.
CASSLGAPSVNEQFF
TGTGCCAGCAGTCTGGGGGCGCCTTCTGTCAATGAGCAGTTCTTC
>TRBD2|TRBJ2-7|TRBV5-8|.
CASSFTSGPYEQYF
TGTGCCAGCAGCTTCACTAGCGGACCCTACGAGCAGTACTTC
>.|TRBJ1-3|TRBV4-2|.
CASSQVLWSEAGNTIYF
TGTGCCAGCAGCCAAGTCTTGTGGTCAGAAGCTGGAAACACCATATATTTT
>TRBD2|TRBJ2-5|TRBV7-9|once
CASSSGLAEQETQYF
TGTGCCAGCAGCTCGGGACTAGCGGAACAAGAGACCCAGTACTTC
>.|TRBJ2-7|TRBV4-2|.
CASSQEGDSYEQYF
TGTGCCAGCAGCCAAGAGGGGGATTCCTACGAGCAGTACTTC
>TRBD2|TRBJ2-3|TRBV7-3|.
CASSLTSGYTDTQYF
TGTGCCAGCAGCTTAACTAGCGGGTACACAGATACGCAGTATTTT
>.|TRBJ2-1|TRBV28|.
CASSLTGSNEQFF
TGTGCCAGCAGCCTCACGGGGAGCAATGAGCAGTTCTTC
>TRBD1|TRBJ1-4|TRBV11-2|.
CASSLVGQGNEKLFF
TGTGCCAGCAGCTTAGTAGGACAGGGGAATGAAAAACTGTTTTTT